One sample yielded the 14 T cell receptor beta chains listed below, sequenced in a study of monozygotic twins with cystic fibrosis. Method: immunoSEQ multiplex PCR; TCRdb's copy keeps in-frame clones and lacks some. The table has some 26,000 clones, around 90% seen once; the top ten hold 0.29%. Material: blood. The receptors derive from a girl under 10 years old with cystic fibrosis.

The rearrangement links TRBV5-1 to TRBJ2-1, with a possible D match to TRBD2 (5 bases). The CDR3 has 13 amino acids. Per the germline V gene, CDR1 is SGHRS and CDR2 is YFSETQ. The V and J ends lost 2 bases and 4 bases respectively, with 7 bases between them. Here the CDR3 DNA reads TGCGCCAGCAGCTTCGAGGGTTACAATGAGCAGTTCTTC. This sequence encodes CASSFEGYNEQFF.

This chain uses TRBV7-9 with TRBJ2-7, with TRBD1 matching over 10 bases. The CDR3 loop spans 16 amino acids. Per the germline V gene, CDR1 is SEHNR and CDR2 is FQNEAQ (reference sequence). The V and J ends lost 1 base and 5 bases, in that order; junction bases with no gene match: 8. The CDR3, as DNA: TGTGCCAGCAGCTTAGGCCGCTCCGGACAGGGGGACGAGCAGTACTTC. Its translation: CASSLGRSGQGDEQYF.

V and J are TRBV5-4 and TRBJ1-2, with a weak D call TRBD1 (5 bases). Germline V gene data show CDR1 as SGHNT and CDR2 as YYREEE (reference sequence). Trimming removed 4 bases from V and 1 base from J, with 20 bases in between. The CDR3 has 17 residues. CDR3 in DNA: TGTGCCAGCAGCCCGTATCGGGGGTCCTCCTTTAACTATGGCTACACCTTC. Translating gives CASSPYRGSSFNYGYTF.

The V call is TRBV6-5, the J call TRBJ1-3, with D possibly TRBD1 on 5 matching bases. The germline CDR1 and CDR2 sequences are MNHEY and SVGAGI. This CDR3 has 13 residues. Trimming took off 8 bases at V and 4 bases at J, with 12 bases between the two ends. The CDR3 sequence: CASPEGSGNTIYF. The CDR3 DNA is TGTGCCAGCCCCGAGGGGTCGGGAAACACCATATATTTT.

V gene TRBV11-2 combines with J gene TRBJ1-1, with 7 bases fitting TRBD1. CDR1 and CDR2 from the germline V gene are SGHAT and FQNNGV. The CDR3 is 14 amino acids. Losses at the gene ends were 5 bases for V and 6 bases for J; bases not matched to a gene: 9. CDR3 sequence: CASSPRQGTAEAFF. DNA of the CDR3: TGTGCCAGCAGCCCCCGACAGGGAACGGCTGAAGCTTTCTTT.

The chain is built from TRBV27 and TRBJ1-1, with D possibly TRBD1 on 5 matching bases. Trimming cost V 6 bases and J 5 bases, with 16 bases left between them. This CDR3 contains 14 residues. Germline loops: CDR1 MNHEY, CDR2 SMNVEV (reference sequence). CDR3 protein: CASRGSKKGTEAFF. In DNA form, the CDR3 reads TGTGCCAGCAGGGGATCTAAGAAGGGGACTGAAGCTTTCTTT.

V gene TRBV7-8 combines with J gene TRBJ1-5; no firm D call. V was pared by 2 bases and J by 7 bases, with 9 bases between. The CDR3 runs 13 residues. Germline CDR1 SGHVS, CDR2 FQNEAQ. CDR3 bases: TGTGCCAGCAGCTTATTTGCGGTCCAGCCCCAGCATTTT. This translates into CASSLFAVQPQHF.

The chain is built from TRBV6-6 and TRBJ1-5, with TRBD1 identical over 8 bases. CDR1 is MNHNY, CDR2 SVGAGI, per germline (reference sequence). Unmatched junction bases numbered 8, after V lost 6 bases and J lost 7 bases. This CDR3 region has 14 residues. The CDR3 region has the DNA TGTGCCAGCAGAGTCGCAGGGGGCGAGCAGCCCCAGCATTTT. Amino acids: CASRVAGGEQPQHF.

The gene calls are TRBV10-3 and TRBJ1-2; 7 nucleotides match TRBD1. J was trimmed by 6 bases and V by 6 bases; bases with no gene match: 10. The CDR3 sequence is 14 residues long. Germline V lookup: CDR1 ENHRY, CDR2 SYGVKD. The CDR3 DNA follows: TGTGCCATCAGACCAGACAGGGAAGCGGATGGCTACACCTTC. Translated: CAIRPDREADGYTF.

This clone occurred a few times. The V gene is TRBV30, the J gene TRBJ1-6; no definite D call. The CDR3 spans 14 residues. The ends were cut back, 0 bases at V and 4 bases at J, with 7 bases in the middle. The V gene's germline CDR1 is GTSNPN and CDR2 SVGIG (reference sequence). The CDR3 spells CAWSVQLYNSPLHF. In nucleotides, the CDR3 is TGTGCCTGGAGTGTGCAACTTTATAATTCACCCCTCCACTTT.

This chain connects TRBV5-1 to TRBJ2-1; D unclear. The germline V gene encodes CDR1 SGHRS and CDR2 YFSETQ. This CDR3 is 13 amino acids long. Trimming shortened V by 3 bases and J by 3 bases, and 7 bases separated the two germline ends. Here the CDR3 reads CASSWGDYNEQFF. The CDR3, as DNA: TGCGCCAGCAGCTGGGGTGACTACAATGAGCAGTTCTTC.

J is TRBJ2-6 and V is TRBV7-6; no clear D. V was trimmed by 5 bases and J by 1 base, leaving 9 bases between them. The CDR3 consists of 15 residues. Germline loops: CDR1 SGHVS, CDR2 FNYEAQ. The CDR3 region has the DNA TGTGCCAGCAGCCCGATCGGGTCTGGGGCCAACGTCCTGACTTTC. Protein: CASSPIGSGANVLTF.

The chain couples TRBV23-1 to TRBJ1-1; TRBD1 might be the D (6 bases). TRBV23-1 belongs to the ORF category, with a function that is uncertain. This CDR3 has 16 residues. V shed 0 bases and J shed 1 base, with 12 bases lying between them. The CDR3 DNA reads TGCGCCAGCAGTCAATCGAAGGTACAGGGGAACACTGAAGCTTTCTTT. This encodes CASSQSKVQGNTEAFF.

This chain links TRBV2 with TRBJ2-7, with D possibly being TRBD2 (6 bases). The CDR3 consists of 14 residues. V was cut by 4 bases and J by 0 bases, with 10 bases left in between. CDR1 and CDR2 (germline): SNHLY, FYNNEI. CDR3 sequence reads: CASSAGTGSYEQYF. CDR3 nucleotide sequence: TGTGCCAGCAGTGCGGGGACTGGCTCCTACGAGCAGTACTTC. The full variable domain, rest sourced from reference TRBV2 and TRBJ2-7, is EPEVTQTPSHQVTQMGQEVILRCVPISNHLYFYWYRQILGQKVEFLVSFYNNEISEKSEIFDDQFSVERPDGSNFTLKIRSTKLEDSAMYFCASSAGTGSYEQYFGPGTRLTVT.